This entry lists 25 T cell receptor beta chains sequenced from one sample in a study of blood T cell repertoires in COVID-19. Sequencing was performed with immunoSEQ multiplex PCR; in TCRdb, only in-frame clones are kept and a portion is missing. The sample shows about 300,000 clones, 65% to 90% of them seen only once. Sequenced input: peripheral blood. The origin of the receptors is a human donor in a cohort sampled during active COVID-19.

This chain joins TRBV3-1 (or the pseudogene TRBV3-2) and TRBJ1-3, with TRBD1 as a possible D gene (6 bases). Trimming took off 7 bases at V and 3 bases at J, with 13 bases between the two ends. Germline CDR1 and CDR2: LGHDT and YNNKEL (reference sequence). The CDR3 consists of 14 residues. The CDR3, as DNA: TGTGCCAGCACCTCCGGACAGAATGGAAACACCATATATTTT. This codes for CASTSGQNGNTIYF.

The chain couples TRBV11-2 to TRBJ2-5; perhaps TRBD1 as D (5 bases). The germline gives CDR1 SGHAT, CDR2 FQNNGV. The germline V and J ends were trimmed by 2 bases and 3 bases, with 7 bases remaining between them. The CDR3 is made up of 13 amino acids. Here the CDR3 reads CASSLLGEETQYF. CDR3 nucleotide sequence: TGTGCCAGCAGCTTACTAGGGGAAGAGACCCAGTACTTC.

The gene calls are TRBV10-2 and TRBJ2-1; 11 bases line up with TRBD1. CDR3 length: 14 residues. Germline lookup yields CDR1 WSHSY and CDR2 SAAADI. V shed 6 bases and J 6 bases; nucleotides not matched to a gene: 4. Here the CDR3 DNA reads TGCGCCAGCAGGGGGACAGGGGGGGGCAATGAGCAGTTCTTC. It encodes CASRGTGGGNEQFF.

The table lists this clone with a few counts. This chain connects TRBV27 to TRBJ1-1; 8 bases line up with TRBD1. The V gene end was trimmed by 5 bases and the J gene end by 1 base; junction bases not matched to a gene: 3. In germline, CDR1 is MNHEY, CDR2 SMNVEV (reference sequence). The CDR3 sequence is 14 residues long. CDR3 loop: CASSPDRANTEAFF. CDR3 sequence (DNA): TGTGCCAGCAGTCCGGACAGGGCGAACACTGAAGCTTTCTTT.

This clone was found once. The J gene is TRBJ2-3, the V gene TRBV2; weak D call: TRBD2 (7 bases). Trimming left V 8 bases short and J 7 bases short, with 25 bases between. The CDR3 sequence is 16 residues long. Per germline, CDR1 SNHLY and CDR2 FYNNEI. The CDR3 DNA reads TGTGCCAGCTGGGGGCTACACGGGGCGGGGGCGAATACGCAGTATTTT. It is translated as CASWGLHGAGANTQYF.

The chain uses TRBV14 and TRBJ1-1; no clear D. From germline, CDR1 is SGHDN and CDR2 FVKESK. With 6 bases removed from V and 4 bases from J, the gap between germline ends came to 6 bases. The CDR3 has 11 amino acids. The CDR3 loop is CASSLGTEAFF. The CDR3 DNA reads TGTGCCAGCAGTCTAGGCACTGAAGCTTTCTTT. The full variable domain, completed using reference TRBV14 and TRBJ1-1, is EAGVTQFPSHSVIEKGQTVTLRCDPISGHDNLYWYRRVMGKEIKFLLHFVKESKQDESGMPNNRFLAERTGGTYSTLKVQPAELEDSGVYFCASSLGTEAFFGQGTRLTVV.

The chain employs TRBV28 and TRBJ2-1; 7 nucleotides line up with TRBD2. The CDR3 spans 10 residues. Germline CDR1 is MDHEN and CDR2 is SYDVKM. CDR3 DNA: TGTGCGGGGGGGAACAATGAGCAGTTCTTC. Residues: CAGGNNEQFF.

The CDR3 is CASSQVGDRGIAPLHF. CDR3 bases: TGCGCCAGCAGCCAAGTGGGGGACAGGGGTATTGCACCCCTCCACTTT. The V gene is TRBV4-1, the J gene TRBJ1-6; 10 bases agree with TRBD1. The V gene's germline CDR1 is MGHRA and CDR2 YSYEKL. The CDR3 has 16 amino acids. Germline trimming cut 1 base from V and 11 bases from J; bases unmatched to any gene: 8.

This rearrangement joins TRBV7-9 to TRBJ1-1, with a possible D match to TRBD1 (5 bases). Trimming took off 4 bases at V and 6 bases at J, with 12 bases between the two ends. The CDR3 totals 13 residues. The germline V gene has CDR1 SEHNR and CDR2 FQNEAQ (reference sequence). This chain's CDR3 is CASSSGLLSEAFF. DNA of the CDR3: TGTGCCAGCAGCTCAGGGCTATTATCTGAAGCTTTCTTT.

The chain is built from TRBV7-2 and TRBJ2-1; D may be TRBD2 (6 bases). Trimming stripped 0 bases from V and 0 bases from J, with 9 bases between. Germline V gene data show CDR1 as SGHTA and CDR2 as FQGNSA. The CDR3 sequence is 16 residues long. CDR3 sequence reads: CASSLASGLSYNEQFF. CDR3 coding DNA: TGTGCCAGCAGCTTAGCTAGCGGTCTCTCCTACAATGAGCAGTTCTTC. The whole variable domain, filled in from reference TRBV7-2 and TRBJ2-1, reads GAGVSQSPSNKVTEKGKDVELRCDPISGHTALYWYRQSLGQGLEFLIYFQGNSAPDKSGLPSDRFSAERTGGSVSTLTIQRTQQEDSAVYLCASSLASGLSYNEQFFGPGTRLTVL.

The gene calls are TRBV19 and TRBJ1-2; perhaps TRBD1 as D (5 bases). This CDR3 has 15 amino acids. Germline V gene lookup returns CDR1 LNHDA and CDR2 SQIVND (reference sequence). V was clipped by 5 bases and J by 2 bases, with 15 bases between them. CDR3 DNA sequence: TGTGCCAGTAGTGCCGACAGTCTCTCCAACTATGGCTACACCTTC. Translated: CASSADSLSNYGYTF. Complete variable domain (other parts from reference TRBV19 and TRBJ1-2): DGGITQSPKYLFRKEGQNVTLSCEQNLNHDAMYWYRQDPGQGLRLIYYSQIVNDFQKGDIAEGYSVSREKKESFPLTVTSAQKNPTAFYLCASSADSLSNYGYTFGSGTRLTVV.

The J gene is TRBJ1-5, the V gene TRBV30; the D is unclear. CDR1 and CDR2 from the germline V gene are GTSNPN and SVGIG (reference sequence). The CDR3 is made up of 13 amino acids. The CDR3 loop is CASRRGPNQPQHF. The CDR3 coding sequence is TGTGCGAGTCGACGGGGTCCCAATCAGCCCCAGCATTTT. The complete variable domain, with remaining parts taken from reference TRBV30 and TRBJ1-5, reads SQTIHQWPATLVQPVGSPLSLECTVEGTSNPNLYWYRQAAGRGLQLLFYSVGIGQISSEVPQNLSASRPQDRQFILSSKKLLLSDSGFYLCASRRGPNQPQHFGDGTRLSIL.

The rearrangement joins TRBV9 to TRBJ2-1, with 8 bases identical to TRBD1. The germline CDR1 and CDR2 sequences are SGDLS and YYNGEE. With 0 bases clipped from V and 5 bases from J, the junction kept 7 bases outside the gene matches. The CDR3 is 16 amino acids. Written as DNA, the CDR3 is TGTGCCAGCAGCGTAGGCTCGGGACAGGCCAACAATGAGCAGTTCTTC. Translated: CASSVGSGQANNEQFF.

CDR3 protein: CASRGQGLPRDTQYF. DNA for the CDR3: TGTGCCAGCAGGGGCCAGGGACTGCCTAGGGATACGCAGTATTTT. This rearrangement joins TRBV6-5 to TRBJ2-3, with D possibly TRBD2 on 6 matching bases. The ends were cut back, 6 bases at V and 6 bases at J, with 19 bases in the middle. The CDR3 has 15 residues. Germline loops: CDR1 MNHEY, CDR2 SVGAGI.

This clone came up a few times. The chain links TRBV19 to TRBJ2-2, with TRBD1 matching 9 bases. From germline, CDR1 is LNHDA and CDR2 SQIVND (reference sequence). Germline trimming cut 7 bases from V and 3 bases from J; bases unmatched to any gene: 6. The length of the CDR3 is 15 residues. For the CDR3, the DNA is TGTGCCAGTACCCCACAGGGGGCGGACACCGGGGAGCTGTTTTTT. Its translation: CASTPQGADTGELFF.

The chain combines TRBV5-6 with TRBJ1-2; 9 bases fit TRBD1. The CDR3 has 18 residues. V was clipped by 0 bases and J by 5 bases; unmatched bases: 14. The germline CDR1 and CDR2 sequences are SGHDT and YYEEEE. The CDR3 bases are TGTGCCAGCAGCTTGGAGGGGACAGGGTGGGTGTCGAGGTATGGCTACACCTTC. The encoded protein is CASSLEGTGWVSRYGYTF.

The count of this clone is one. V is TRBV3-1 (or the pseudogene TRBV3-2) and J is TRBJ2-1; TRBD1 is a possible D gene (6 bases). Trimming stripped 2 bases from V and 12 bases from J, with 11 bases between. This CDR3 spans 12 amino acids. The germline CDR1 and CDR2 sequences are LGHDT and YNNKEL (reference sequence). CDR3 nucleotides: TGTGCCAGCAGCCAATCTGTCAGGGGGCAGTTCTTC. This sequence encodes CASSQSVRGQFF.

A single count supports this clone. This chain joins TRBV20-1 and TRBJ2-5, with D possibly TRBD2 on 6 matching bases. Trimming shortened V by 3 bases and J by 5 bases, and 10 bases separated the two germline ends. Germline CDR1 DFQATT, CDR2 SNEGSKA (reference sequence). This CDR3 is 12 amino acids long. DNA of the CDR3: TGCAGTGCTAGTTGGGCGGGGGAGACCCAGTACTTC. Encoded protein: CSASWAGETQYF.

CDR3 nucleotides: TGTGCCAGCAGTTTTAACAGACAGGGTGCGGATGAAAAACTGTTTTTT. This translates into CASSFNRQGADEKLFF. The chain carries TRBV6-5 and TRBJ1-4; 7 nucleotides line up with TRBD1. Trimming took 4 bases from V and 6 from J; bases not matched to a gene: 11. Germline CDR1 and CDR2: MNHEY and SVGAGI. There are 16 residues in the CDR3.

The chain has TRBV19 and TRBJ2-6, with D unresolved. Germline lookup yields CDR1 LNHDA and CDR2 SQIVND (reference sequence). This CDR3 region has 15 residues. V was trimmed by 6 bases and J by 4 bases, leaving 13 bases between them. CDR3 sequence (DNA): TGTGCCAGTAGCCTATTAGCTTCCGGGGCCAACGTCCTGACTTTC. It yields the protein CASSLLASGANVLTF.

The J gene is TRBJ2-7, the V gene TRBV12-3 or TRBV12-4; unclear D gene. V was cut by 3 bases and J by 3 bases, with 9 bases left in between. The CDR3 runs 13 residues. The CDR3 spells CASSFSGYYEQYF. The DNA of the CDR3 is TGTGCCAGCAGTTTTTCCGGTTACTACGAGCAGTACTTC.

In its sample, this clone was seen once. J is TRBJ1-2 and V is TRBV7-9, with TRBD1 as a possible D gene (5 bases). Germline V gene data show CDR1 as SEHNR and CDR2 as FQNEAQ (reference sequence). V dropped 2 bases and J dropped 4 bases, with 11 bases sitting between them. The CDR3 consists of 14 residues. The chain's CDR3 is CASSLNGRAYGYTF. CDR3 coding DNA: TGTGCCAGCAGCTTAAACGGCAGGGCCTATGGCTACACCTTC.

This clone has just a few counts. The rearrangement uses TRBV7-7 and TRBJ2-1; 11 nucleotides align to TRBD2. V lost 3 bases, J lost 9 bases, and 1 base stayed unmatched. The CDR3 sequence is 13 residues long. Per germline, CDR1 SSHAT and CDR2 FNYEAQ (reference sequence). The CDR3 sequence is CASSFLAGGEQFF. As DNA, the CDR3 is TGTGCCAGCAGCTTCCTAGCGGGAGGTGAGCAGTTCTTC.

V is TRBV19 and J is TRBJ2-7; 7 bases align to TRBD2. CDR1 is LNHDA and CDR2 is SQIVND in the germline V gene (reference sequence). The CDR3 has 13 amino acids. Trimming cost V 2 bases and J 3 bases; bases outside gene matches: 1. CDR3 coding DNA: TGTGCCAGTAGTATAAGGACTAGCTACGAGCAGTACTTC. It encodes CASSIRTSYEQYF.

J is TRBJ1-3 and V is TRBV29-1, with a possible D match to TRBD1 (6 bases). CDR3 length: 14 residues. The V gene's germline CDR1 is SQVTM and CDR2 ANQGSEA. Trimming removed 4 bases at V and 2 bases at J, with 12 bases between. The CDR3 protein is CSVVQGRAGNTIYF. The CDR3 region has the DNA TGCAGCGTTGTACAGGGACGCGCTGGAAACACCATATATTTT.